Reported below is one T cell receptor beta chain. Its cognate antigen is unknown. CDR3 length: 15 residues. Trimming removed 0 bases at V and 0 bases at J, with 9 bases between. Germline V lookup: CDR1 SGDLS, CDR2 YYNGEE. Making use of molecular barcodes, quantitative 5'-RACE generated TCR beta libraries. TCRdb processed the 5' RACE reads anew with MiXCR; each CDR3 protein has one entry. The table records more than 650,000 distinct CDR3 sequences, 10% to 15% of them present only once. The sample comes from a study of CD8 T cells in ankylosing spondylitis. Study-level points and caveats: In reactive arthritis synovial fluid and blood, some motif variants had been reported before. A motif of roughly 8 highly homologous TCR beta variants was seen as apparently characteristic of ankylosing spondylitis blood. Researchers reportedly found disease-linked clones significantly enriched in matched ankylosing spondylitis synovial fluid.

The receptor comes from a male donor with ankylosing spondylitis. The chain couples TRBV9 to TRBJ1-1; the D is unclear. What was sequenced was blood, either unsorted or a sorted T cell fraction (not recorded which). The CDR3 DNA reads as TGTGCCAGCAGCGTAGAACCCGGGGTGAACACTGAAGCTTTCTTT. Translated, it gives CASSVEPGVNTEAFF.